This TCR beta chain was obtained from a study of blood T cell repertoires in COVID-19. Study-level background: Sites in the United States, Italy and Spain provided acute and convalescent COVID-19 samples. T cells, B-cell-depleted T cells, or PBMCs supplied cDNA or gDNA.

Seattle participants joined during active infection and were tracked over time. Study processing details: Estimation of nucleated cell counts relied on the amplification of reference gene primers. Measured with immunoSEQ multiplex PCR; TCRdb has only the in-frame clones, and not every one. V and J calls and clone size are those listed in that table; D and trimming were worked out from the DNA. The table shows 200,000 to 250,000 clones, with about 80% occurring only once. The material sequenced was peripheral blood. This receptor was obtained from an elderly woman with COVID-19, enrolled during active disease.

CDR3 region: CASRNPGQGGYTF. Here the CDR3 DNA reads TGTGCCAGCAGGAATCCGGGACAGGGTGGCTACACCTTC. The chain couples TRBV7-2 to TRBJ1-2, with 9 bases fitting TRBD1. After removal of 6 bases from V and 7 bases from J, the junction contained 6 bases not matched to a gene. Looked up from germline, CDR1 is SGHTA and CDR2 is FQGNSA. This CDR3 is built from 13 residues. Complete variable domain (other parts from reference TRBV7-2 and TRBJ1-2): GAGVSQSPSNKVTEKGKDVELRCDPISGHTALYWYRQSLGQGLEFLIYFQGNSAPDKSGLPSDRFSAERTGGSVSTLTIQRTQQEDSAVYLCASRNPGQGGYTFGSGTRLTVV.